This T cell receptor (beta chain) was retrieved from a study of shared clonotypes between healthy human individuals. General study points: Against clonotypes common to all four donors, non-shared ones had lower generation probabilities. Despite large depth, rarefaction showed incomplete sorted-subset sequencing.

Germline-derived CDR1 and CDR2 are MNHEY and SMNVEV (reference sequence). V was cut by 5 bases and J by 3 bases, with 10 bases left in between. The CDR3 sequence is 13 residues long. Profiled with immunoSEQ multiplex PCR; TCRdb holds only in-frame clones, not every one. The sample contains around 580,000 clones, roughly 98% of which appear only once. As regards this clone: The antigen remains unidentified.

Naive CD8 populations comprised CD45RO-negative cells positively selected for CCR7, excluding terminally differentiated effector memory CD45RA+ cells. This clonotype was sampled from a man in his thirties or forties in good health. Sequenced input: naive CD8+ T cells sorted from blood. The chain recombines TRBV27 with TRBJ2-5; the D gene is possibly TRBD2 (7 bases). CDR3 nucleotide sequence: TGTGCCAGCAGTCCGGGGGGCAAAGAGACCCAGTACTTC. Amino acid sequence: CASSPGGKETQYF.